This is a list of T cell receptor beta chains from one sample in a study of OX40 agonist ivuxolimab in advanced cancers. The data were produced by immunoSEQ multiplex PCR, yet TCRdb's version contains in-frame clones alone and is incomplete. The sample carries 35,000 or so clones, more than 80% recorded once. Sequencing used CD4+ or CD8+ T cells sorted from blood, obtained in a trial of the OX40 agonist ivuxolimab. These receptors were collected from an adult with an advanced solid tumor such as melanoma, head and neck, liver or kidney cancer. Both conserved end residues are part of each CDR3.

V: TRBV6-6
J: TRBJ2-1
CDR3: CASTSGTYNEQFF

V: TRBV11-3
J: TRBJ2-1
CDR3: CASSTGGGPHNEQFF

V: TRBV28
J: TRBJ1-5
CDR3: CASSDDRVSNQPQHF

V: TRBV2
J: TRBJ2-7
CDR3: CASKWAGEGDEQYF

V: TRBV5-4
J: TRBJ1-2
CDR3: CASSLTDGNYGYTF

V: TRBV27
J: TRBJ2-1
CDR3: CASSLSAGVDEQFF

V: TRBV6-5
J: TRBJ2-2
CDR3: CASSTLRGYTGELFF

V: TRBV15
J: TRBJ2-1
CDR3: CATSRDPLVSRNEQFF

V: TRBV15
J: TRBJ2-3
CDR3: CATSRQRSRTDTQYF

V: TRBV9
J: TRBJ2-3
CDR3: CASSVAPGPTTDTQYF

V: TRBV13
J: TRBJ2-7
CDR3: CASCEGAEEQYF

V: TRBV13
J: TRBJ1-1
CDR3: CASSLARGDTEAFF

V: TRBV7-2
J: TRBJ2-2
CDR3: CASSTRWTEPGTGELFF

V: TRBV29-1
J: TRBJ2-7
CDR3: CSVEAVGAGVSYEQYF

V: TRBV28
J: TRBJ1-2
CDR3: CASRRQGYLDGYTF

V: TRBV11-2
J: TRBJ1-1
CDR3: CASSLDRLGASTEAFF

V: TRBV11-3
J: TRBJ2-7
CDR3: CASSPVFGSYEQYF

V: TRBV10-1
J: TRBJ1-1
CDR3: CASRGPNTEAFF

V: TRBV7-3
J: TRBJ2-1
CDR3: CASSFLSSGGENEQFF

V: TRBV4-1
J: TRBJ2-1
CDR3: CASSQDNEQFF

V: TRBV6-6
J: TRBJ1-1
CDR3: CASSIPFDGEAFF

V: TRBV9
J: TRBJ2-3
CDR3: CASSVELAGGTDTQYF

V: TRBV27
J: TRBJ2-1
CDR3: CASSFGGGTYNEQFF

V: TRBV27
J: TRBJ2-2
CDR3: CASRSGPGELFF

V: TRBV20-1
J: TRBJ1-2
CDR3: CSASRGDFNTF

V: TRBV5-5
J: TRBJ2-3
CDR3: CASSQGLAGAGDTQYF

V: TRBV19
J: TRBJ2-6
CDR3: CASSYRDSGANVLTF

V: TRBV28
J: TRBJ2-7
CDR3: CASSLNGGWVSYEQYF

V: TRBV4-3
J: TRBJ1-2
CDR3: CASSQESGALGYTF

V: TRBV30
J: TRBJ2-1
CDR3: CAWSVAWATNEQFF

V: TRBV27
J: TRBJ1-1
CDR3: CASTRDPLGTEAFF

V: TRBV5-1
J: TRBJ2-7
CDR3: CASSLWSSGTYEQYF

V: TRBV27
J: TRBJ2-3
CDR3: CASSPRPGLAGGADSDTQYF

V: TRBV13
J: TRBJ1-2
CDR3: CASSLGGTLYGYTF

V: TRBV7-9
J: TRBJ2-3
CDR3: CASSSATGTAITDTQYF

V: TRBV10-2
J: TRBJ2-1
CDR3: CASSTVRLAGGNEQFF

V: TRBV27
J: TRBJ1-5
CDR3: CASRLTGLSQPQHF

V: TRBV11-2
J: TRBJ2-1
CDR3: CASSGWTSGSWDEQFF

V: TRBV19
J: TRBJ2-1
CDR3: CASSFARYNEQFF

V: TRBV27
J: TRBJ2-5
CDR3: CASSFVAGYLPRVETQYF

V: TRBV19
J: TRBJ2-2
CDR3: CASEEGPAGELFF

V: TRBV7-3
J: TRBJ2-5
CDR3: CASSLIGSYQETQYF

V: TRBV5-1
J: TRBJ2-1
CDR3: CASSLGQTPSYNEQFF

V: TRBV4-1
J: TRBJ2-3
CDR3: CASSHQGAPSTDTQYF

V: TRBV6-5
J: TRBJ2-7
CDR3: CASSYGGLHEQYF

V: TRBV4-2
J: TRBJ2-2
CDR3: CASSQGLAANTGELFF

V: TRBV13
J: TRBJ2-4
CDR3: CASSLGVGEDLKNIQYF

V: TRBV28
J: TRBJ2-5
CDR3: CLPGTPEETQYF

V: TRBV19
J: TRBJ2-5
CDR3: CASSLSQGVQETQYF

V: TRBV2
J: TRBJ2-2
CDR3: CASSERASGELFF

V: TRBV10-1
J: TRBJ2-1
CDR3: CASSDDLRDSPDEQFF

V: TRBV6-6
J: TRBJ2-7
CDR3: CASSYSGLGNEQYF

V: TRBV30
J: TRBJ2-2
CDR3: CAWSVGFTGELFF

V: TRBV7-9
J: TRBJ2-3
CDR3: CASSPPRGGGKDTQYF

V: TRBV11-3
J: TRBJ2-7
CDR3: CASSEQGARNYEQYF

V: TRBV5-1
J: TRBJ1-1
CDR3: CASTTKSGDTEAFF

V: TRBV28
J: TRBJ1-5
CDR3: CASSLNRARNQPQHF

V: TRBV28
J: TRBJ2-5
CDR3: CASSPLEEFSGRAGETQYF

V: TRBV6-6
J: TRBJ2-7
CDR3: CASSPRGGRFLYEQYF